Presented here are 21 T cell receptor beta chains from one specimen sequenced in a study of cytomegalovirus exposure and HLA in healthy donors. Primers for the PCR totalled 60 Vbeta and 13 Jbeta. Repertoires were generated with immunoSEQ multiplex PCR, while TCRdb's copy carries only in-frame clones and drops some. The profile shows 100,000 or so clones, 75% of them singletons. Sequenced sample: PBMCs. These receptor sequences come from a woman under 30 in good health and CMV-seropositive.

This chain joins TRBV28 and TRBJ2-7; no reliable D call. CDR1 and CDR2 (germline): MDHEN, SYDVKM. The V end was cut by 3 bases, the J end by 1 base, with 4 bases between. The length of the CDR3 is 12 residues. The CDR3: CASSFPSYEQYF. CDR3 DNA sequence: TGTGCCAGCAGTTTTCCGTCCTACGAGCAGTACTTC.

The chain joins TRBV9 to TRBJ2-3, with 7 positions matching TRBD2. The V and J ends lost 4 bases and 0 bases, in that order; junction bases with no gene match: 8. CDR3 length: 16 amino acids. Germline V CDR1 and CDR2: SGDLS, YYNGEE. The CDR3, as DNA: TGTGCCAGCAGCCCCGTAGCGGGCTCAAGCACAGATACGCAGTATTTT. Protein sequence: CASSPVAGSSTDTQYF.

This clone has a handful of counts. The chain combines TRBV11-2 with TRBJ2-7; 8 nucleotides match TRBD1. The CDR3 is made up of 15 amino acids. V shed 3 bases, J shed 2 bases, and the junction held 6 bases outside the gene matches. Germline values: CDR1 SGHAT, CDR2 FQNNGV. The CDR3, as DNA: TGTGCCAGCAGCTTCGGACAGGGCCTCACCTACGAGCAGTACTTC. Its translation is CASSFGQGLTYEQYF.

This chain links TRBV30 with TRBJ2-3; 7 bases fit TRBD2. In germline, CDR1 is GTSNPN, CDR2 SVGIG (reference sequence). The CDR3 sequence is 17 residues long. Trimming at V came to 2 bases and at J to 0 bases, leaving 11 bases not matched to a gene. The CDR3 reads CAWSRAREQPSTDTQYF. In DNA, the CDR3 is TGTGCCTGGAGTAGGGCGCGGGAGCAGCCTAGCACAGATACGCAGTATTTT. Using reference TRBV30 and TRBJ2-3 for the parts outside the CDR3, the full variable domain is SQTIHQWPATLVQPVGSPLSLECTVEGTSNPNLYWYRQAAGRGLQLLFYSVGIGQISSEVPQNLSASRPQDRQFILSSKKLLLSDSGFYLCAWSRAREQPSTDTQYFGPGTRLTVL.

V gene TRBV5-1 combines with J gene TRBJ2-5; tentatively, D is TRBD2 (5 bases). This CDR3 region has 14 residues. The germline gives CDR1 SGHRS, CDR2 YFSETQ. V lost 3 bases, J lost 2 bases, and 11 bases lay in between. The CDR3 DNA is TGCGCCAGCAGCTCCCCAGAGGGACAAGAGACCCAGTACTTC. Translation gives CASSSPEGQETQYF.

The gene calls are TRBV7-8 and TRBJ2-2; 7 nucleotides line up with TRBD1. The CDR3 is made up of 16 amino acids. The ends lost 1 base at V and 3 bases at J; junction bases unmatched: 5. Germline CDR1 reads SGHVS; CDR2 reads FQNEAQ. The CDR3 reads CASSLVAQGDTGELFF. The CDR3 DNA is TGTGCCAGCAGCTTAGTAGCCCAGGGGGACACCGGGGAGCTGTTTTTT.

The chain couples TRBV19 to TRBJ1-2, with 7 nucleotides matching TRBD1. The CDR3 spans 15 residues. The germline V gene encodes CDR1 LNHDA and CDR2 SQIVND (reference sequence). The V segment lost 6 bases and the J segment 0 bases; nucleotides outside the gene matches: 7. The CDR3 DNA reads TGTGCCAGTAGGCCCAGGGGACAGCCTAACTATGGCTACACCTTC. This sequence encodes CASRPRGQPNYGYTF.

This chain connects TRBV4-1 to TRBJ2-5; TRBD2 agrees at 7 bases. The CDR3 is 17 residues long. Germline loops: CDR1 MGHRA, CDR2 YSYEKL. V shed 2 bases, J shed 0 bases, and the junction held 9 bases outside the gene matches. CDR3 coding DNA: TGCGCCAGCAGCCAACAATCCCTTGGACTAGACCAAGAGACCCAGTACTTC. Protein sequence: CASSQQSLGLDQETQYF.

The gene calls are TRBV6-5 and TRBJ2-5, with D possibly matching TRBD1 (6 bases). In germline, CDR1 is MNHEY, CDR2 SVGAGI. V lost 2 bases and J lost 1, with 8 bases in between. The CDR3 totals 14 residues. For the CDR3, the DNA is TGTGCCAGCAGTTACGCCAGGGGCCAAGAGACCCAGTACTTC. This gives the protein CASSYARGQETQYF.

This rearrangement joins TRBV29-1 to TRBJ1-1; D is uncertain. This CDR3 has 11 residues. Between the trimmed V and J ends, which lost 7 bases and 3 bases, there was a span of 9 bases. From germline, CDR1 is SQVTM and CDR2 ANQGSEA. CDR3 protein: CSASRDTEAFF. CDR3 in DNA: TGCAGCGCCTCACGGGACACTGAAGCTTTCTTT. The variable domain in full, completed from reference TRBV29-1 and TRBJ1-1, reads SAVISQKPSRDICQRGTSLTIQCQVDSQVTMMFWYRQQPGQSLTLIATANQGSEATYESGFVIDKFPISRPNLTFSTLTVSNMSPEDSSIYLCSASRDTEAFFGQGTRLTVV.

This clone was seen a single time. The chain has TRBV19 and TRBJ1-2; 12 positions match TRBD1. Germline values: CDR1 LNHDA, CDR2 SQIVND (reference sequence). The CDR3 length is 15 residues. Trimming cost V 8 bases and J 9 bases; bases outside gene matches: 13. CDR3 amino acids: CASRRSGTGGLSYTF. The CDR3 region has the DNA TGTGCCAGTCGCCGTTCCGGGACAGGGGGCTTAAGCTACACCTTC.

The J gene is TRBJ2-7, the V gene TRBV4-1; 9 positions match TRBD1. J lost 1 base, V lost 4 bases, and 5 bases had no gene match. The CDR3 has 15 amino acids. Per the germline V gene, CDR1 is MGHRA and CDR2 is YSYEKL. The CDR3 protein is CASSRTGGASYEQYF. CDR3 DNA: TGCGCCAGCAGCCGTACAGGGGGCGCATCCTACGAGCAGTACTTC.

The chain carries TRBV30 and TRBJ2-1, with 8 bases aligning to TRBD1. This CDR3 comprises 13 residues. V was clipped by 2 bases and J by 6 bases; unmatched bases: 3. Germline CDR1 and CDR2: GTSNPN and SVGIG (reference sequence). In DNA, the CDR3 is TGTGCCTGGAGTCCGACAGGGGTCAATGAGCAGTTCTTC. This encodes CAWSPTGVNEQFF.

The V call is TRBV5-1, the J call TRBJ2-1; 12 positions agree with TRBD1. Germline loops: CDR1 SGHRS, CDR2 YFSETQ. The CDR3 extends over 14 amino acids. V dropped 5 bases and J dropped 9; count of bases not matched to a gene: 6. The chain's CDR3 is CASSTGTGGFEQFF. CDR3 DNA sequence: TGCGCCAGCAGTACCGGGACAGGGGGCTTTGAGCAGTTCTTC.

CDR3 sequence: CASSPLQGRDEQYF. The CDR3 bases are TGTGCCAGCAGTCCATTACAGGGTCGTGACGAGCAGTACTTC. V gene TRBV27 combines with J gene TRBJ2-7, with D possibly TRBD1 on 6 matching bases. V was pared by 5 bases and J by 5 bases, with 16 bases between. Looked up from germline, CDR1 is MNHEY and CDR2 is SMNVEV (reference sequence). The CDR3 is made up of 14 amino acids.

CDR3 sequence (DNA): TGTGCCAGCTCACCACCCATGCGGGAGGGTACTGAGCAGTTCTTC. It translates to CASSPPMREGTEQFF. This chain joins TRBV18 and TRBJ2-1; TRBD2 matches at 9 bases. CDR3 length: 15 amino acids. J lost 9 bases, V lost 0 bases, and 6 bases had no gene match. Germline loops: CDR1 KGHSH, CDR2 LQKENI. The full variable domain, its missing parts supplied by reference TRBV18 and TRBJ2-1, is NAGVMQNPRHLVRRRGQEARLRCSPMKGHSHVYWYRQLPEEGLKFMVYLQKENIIDESGMPKERFSAEFPKEGPSILRIQQVVRGDSAAYFCASSPPMREGTEQFFGPGTRLTVL.

The chain joins TRBV7-9 to TRBJ2-3, with D maybe TRBD1 (6 bases). Germline values: CDR1 SEHNR, CDR2 FQNEAQ (reference sequence). Trimming shortened V by 5 bases and J by 4 bases, and 7 bases separated the two germline ends. This CDR3 comprises 12 residues. DNA for the CDR3: TGTGCCAGCAGCGCAGGGGCAGATACGCAGTATTTT. It translates to CASSAGADTQYF.

This clone was counted between two and nine times. The chain links TRBV6-4 to TRBJ1-1; 11 bases are a match to TRBD1. Germline V CDR1 and CDR2: MRHNA, SNTAGT. The V gene end was trimmed by 5 bases and the J gene end by 6 bases; junction bases not matched to a gene: 8. The CDR3 length is 15 residues. CDR3 DNA: TGTGCCAGCAGTCGGACAGGGGGCGGGGAAGCTGAAGCTTTCTTT. Its protein is CASSRTGGGEAEAFF.

Only one count was recorded for this clone. V is TRBV5-1 and J is TRBJ2-4; 7 bases are shared with TRBD1. V lost 3 bases, J lost 1 base, and 7 bases stayed unmatched. The CDR3 runs to 16 residues. CDR1 is SGHRS and CDR2 is YFSETQ in the germline V gene. The CDR3: CASSSQTGMAKNIQYF. CDR3 DNA: TGCGCCAGCAGCTCCCAGACAGGGATGGCCAAAAACATTCAGTACTTC. The whole variable domain, remainder taken from reference TRBV5-1 and TRBJ2-4, is KAGVTQTPRYLIKTRGQQVTLSCSPISGHRSVSWYQQTPGQGLQFLFEYFSETQRNKGNFPGRFSGRQFSNSRSEMNVSTLELGDSALYLCASSSQTGMAKNIQYFGAGTRLSVL.

This clone was recorded only once. The chain uses TRBV5-1 and TRBJ2-3, with 7 bases lining up with TRBD1. Germline V gene lookup returns CDR1 SGHRS and CDR2 YFSETQ. The CDR3 covers 15 residues. Trimming cost V 6 bases and J 2 bases; bases outside gene matches: 9. This CDR3 reads CASTGTVEATDTQYF. CDR3 bases: TGCGCCAGCACCGGGACAGTGGAAGCCACAGATACGCAGTATTTT.

In this sample, this clone turned up once. The chain has TRBV28 and TRBJ1-1; TRBD1 might be the D (5 bases). Trimming cost V 6 bases and J 0 bases, with 8 bases left between them. The length of the CDR3 is 13 residues. CDR1 is MDHEN and CDR2 is SYDVKM in the germline V gene. The CDR3 DNA reads as TGTGCCAGCAGCTCGACAGTGAACACTGAAGCTTTCTTT. It translates to CASSSTVNTEAFF.